What follows are 23 T cell receptor beta chains derived from one specimen sequenced in a study of molecular identifiers for immune sequencing clone quantification. TCRdb reprocessed the PCR reads via MiXCR and lists one record per CDR3 protein. The table records 35,000 or so distinct CDR3 sequences, about a fifth of them present only once. The specimen sequenced was naive CD8+ T cells from blood, with Jurkat cell RNA spiked in. Subset defined: FACS-sorted CD8+CD4-CCR7+CD45RA+ naive T cells. The receptors shown here come from a human donor in good health. Some libraries in this study had Jurkat cell RNA spiked in.

This clonotype was recorded at least ten times. V usage is TRBV20-1 and J usage is TRBJ2-4; 7 bases match TRBD2. The CDR3 extends over 15 amino acids. Per the germline V gene, CDR1 is DFQATT and CDR2 is SNEGSKA (reference sequence). V was pared by 8 bases and J by 0 bases, with 10 bases of the junction left unmatched. The CDR3 region has the DNA TGCAGTTGGCTAGCGGAGACGGAAGCCAAAAACATTCAGTACTTC. This encodes CSWLAETEAKNIQYF.

This clonotype was recorded many times. This chain connects TRBV2 to TRBJ2-3, with 8 bases aligning to TRBD1. The CDR3 runs to 14 residues. Germline CDR1 and CDR2: SNHLY and FYNNEI. The V and J ends lost 7 bases and 4 bases, in that order; junction bases with no gene match: 7. The CDR3 DNA reads as TGTGCCAGCACCCATCTGGACAGGGCAGATACGCAGTATTTT. It is translated as CASTHLDRADTQYF.

As for this clonotype: A single base separates this from a much larger clone, so it may be a read error. The chain links TRBV7-2 to TRBJ2-1; TRBD2 aligns across 8 bases. Per germline, CDR1 SGHTA and CDR2 FQGNSA. The J segment lost 2 bases and the V segment lost 1 base, leaving 4 bases of the junction unmatched. The CDR3 is 16 residues long. CDR3 region: CASSLGLGLAYNEQFF. DNA for the CDR3: TGTGCCAGCAGCTTAGGGCTGGGACTAGCCTACAATGAGCAGTTCTTC.

A word on this clonotype: A much larger clone sits a single nucleotide away, making a read error possible. This chain joins TRBV19 and TRBJ1-5; D unresolved. This CDR3 spans 16 amino acids. CDR1 LNHDA and CDR2 SQIVND come from the germline V gene (reference sequence). The CDR3: CASSGQLYHSNQPPHF. For the CDR3, the DNA is TGTGCCAGTAGTGGGCAGCTATATCATAGCAATCAGCCCCCGCATTTT.

On this clonotype: A clone one base away is much larger, so this may be a read error. The genes are TRBV3-1 and TRBJ2-1; 11 bases align to TRBD2. The germline V gene has CDR1 LGHDT and CDR2 YNNKEL (reference sequence). The CDR3 contains 18 residues. In DNA, the CDR3 is TGTGCCAGCAGCCAAGATCGGTTTAGCGGGAGGGCCGGAAATGGGCAGTTCTTC. Translation: CASSQDRFSGRAGNGQFF.

Ten or more counts support this clonotype. The chain carries TRBV7-6 and TRBJ1-1, with no clear D. This CDR3 spans 15 amino acids. V lost 3 bases and J lost 1, with 12 bases in between. Germline loops: CDR1 SGHVS, CDR2 FNYEAQ. For the CDR3, the DNA is TGTGCCAGCAGCTTTTCGCTAGCAGAGAACACTGAAGCTTTCTTT. Protein sequence: CASSFSLAENTEAFF.

This clonotype was picked up many times. The chain uses TRBV20-1 and TRBJ2-7, with 12 bases aligning to TRBD2. CDR1 and CDR2 from the germline V gene are DFQATT and SNEGSKA (reference sequence). V lost 1 base, J lost 5 bases, and 6 bases stayed unmatched. The CDR3 loop spans 15 amino acids. The DNA for the CDR3 is TGCAGTGCTAGAGGACTAGCGGGGGAAGTAAACGAGCAGTACTTC. It translates to CSARGLAGEVNEQYF.

The rearrangement uses TRBV11-2 and TRBJ2-1; the match to TRBD2 covers 16 bases. J was trimmed by 9 bases and V by 5 bases; bases with no gene match: 7. Per the germline V gene, CDR1 is SGHAT and CDR2 is FQNNGV. The CDR3 extends over 16 amino acids. The CDR3 spells CASSPSGTSGGVEQFF. In DNA, the CDR3 is TGTGCCAGCAGCCCATCCGGGACTAGCGGGGGGGTTGAGCAGTTCTTC.

In regard to this clonotype: With a much larger clone just one base away, this may be a read error. V is TRBV27 and J is TRBJ2-7, with 8 positions matching TRBD2. This CDR3 spans 15 amino acids. V trimming: 6 bases; J trimming: 6 bases; junction bases outside the gene matches: 13. Germline V gene lookup returns CDR1 MNHEY and CDR2 SMNVEV (reference sequence). The CDR3 DNA reads TGTGCCAGCAGCCGCGCACCAGCGGGAGTAGGCGAGCAGTACTTC. Translated, it gives CASSRAPAGVGEQYF.

The chain combines TRBV29-1 with TRBJ2-1, with D unresolved. The V gene lost 4 bases and the J gene lost 12 bases, with 13 bases spanning the gap. This CDR3 has 11 residues. Germline lookup yields CDR1 SQVTM and CDR2 ANQGSEA. CDR3 sequence reads: CSVVVSRGQFF. The CDR3 DNA reads TGCAGCGTTGTTGTTTCTCGCGGGCAGTTCTTC.

Worth noting for this clonotype: A much larger clone differs by one base, so this may be a read error. J is TRBJ1-1 and V is TRBV5-4, with 7 bases lining up with TRBD1. The CDR3 length is 13 residues. J gave up 6 bases and V 10 bases, and 12 bases lay outside the gene matches. From germline, CDR1 is SGHNT and CDR2 YYREEE (reference sequence). The CDR3 region is CAGGVVGTAEAFF. Here the CDR3 DNA reads TGTGCCGGCGGAGTCGTCGGGACAGCTGAAGCTTTCTTT.

By its share, this clonotype is medium-sized. The gene calls are TRBV6-5 and TRBJ2-3; 10 bases map to TRBD1. The CDR3 is 16 residues long. Trimming cost V 1 base and J 3 bases; bases outside gene matches: 4. Germline CDR1 reads MNHEY; CDR2 reads SVGAGI. In DNA form, the CDR3 reads TGTGCCAGCAGTTACTGGACAGGGGGGAGGACAGATACGCAGTATTTT. Protein: CASSYWTGGRTDTQYF.

This clonotype showed up many times. The gene calls are TRBV4-1 and TRBJ2-5; 7 positions match TRBD1. The CDR3 runs 15 residues. J lost 2 bases, V lost 0 bases, and 3 bases had no gene match. Germline values: CDR1 MGHRA, CDR2 YSYEKL. The chain's CDR3 is CASSQDRGQQETQYF. The CDR3, as DNA: TGCGCCAGCAGCCAAGATCGGGGACAGCAAGAGACCCAGTACTTC.

This clonotype appeared a few times. The rearrangement uses TRBV5-4 and TRBJ2-7, with TRBD2 matching over 10 bases. Germline CDR1 reads SGHNT; CDR2 reads YYREEE (reference sequence). V lost 3 bases and J lost 7; bases outside the gene matches: 1. This CDR3 has 12 amino acids. Written as DNA, the CDR3 is TGTGCCAGCAGCTCGGGACTAGCGGAGCAGTACTTC. It yields the protein CASSSGLAEQYF.

Turning to this clonotype: A much larger clone is a single base away; this may be a read error. The DNA for the CDR3 is TGTGCCAGCAGGTTGACAGGTTTGGCCGAAGGGACCCAGTACTTC. It translates to CASRLTGLAEGTQYF. V gene TRBV7-7 combines with J gene TRBJ2-5, with TRBD1 as a possible D gene (6 bases). CDR3 size: 15 residues. The germline gives CDR1 SSHAT, CDR2 FNYEAQ (reference sequence). Trimming took 6 bases from V and 7 from J, leaving 21 bases between them.

This clonotype was found many times. The rearrangement uses TRBV6-2 or TRBV6-3 and TRBJ2-3, with 9 bases identical to TRBD2. CDR3 size: 15 residues. Germline V gene sequence: CDR1 MNHEY, CDR2 SVGEGT. V shed 5 bases and J 3 bases; nucleotides not matched to a gene: 6. The CDR3 DNA sequence: TGTGCCAGCAGTCACGAGCGGGGGGCGACAGATACGCAGTATTTT. It encodes CASSHERGATDTQYF.

This clonotype was recorded many times. CDR3 in amino acids: CSARDWETGNYEQYF. The CDR3 DNA reads as TGCAGTGCTAGAGATTGGGAGACAGGGAACTACGAGCAGTACTTC. V usage is TRBV20-1 and J usage is TRBJ2-7; TRBD1 agrees at 7 bases. The germline V gene encodes CDR1 DFQATT and CDR2 SNEGSKA (reference sequence). With V trimmed by 0 bases and J by 3 bases, 8 bases remained unmatched. This CDR3 is built from 15 residues.

There are a few counts of this clonotype. Given a much more abundant clone one base away, this may be a read error. The chain uses TRBV5-1 and TRBJ2-5; 8 nucleotides align to TRBD2. Germline V gene data show CDR1 as SGHRS and CDR2 as YFSETQ. The CDR3 sequence is 15 residues long. The CDR3 sequence is CASSFWRGAQETQHF. The CDR3 bases are TGCGCCAGCAGCTTTTGGCGGGGGGCCCAAGAGACCCAGCACTTC. Supplemented by reference TRBV5-1 and TRBJ2-5, the full variable domain reads KAGVTQTPRYLIKTRGQQVTLSCSPISGHRSVSWYQQTPGQGLQFLFEYFSETQRNKGNFPGRFSGRQFSNSRSEMNVSTLELGDSALYLCASSFWRGAQETQHFGPGTRLLVL.

Ten or more counts support this clonotype. V is TRBV4-1 and J is TRBJ2-3; possibly TRBD2 for D (6 bases). The CDR3 runs to 16 residues. Germline V gene lookup returns CDR1 MGHRA and CDR2 YSYEKL. The germline V and J ends were trimmed by 0 bases and 2 bases, with 12 bases remaining between them. The CDR3 nucleotides are TGCGCCAGCAGCCAAGAGGGGAGCGGGCTCACAGATACGCAGTATTTT. Residues: CASSQEGSGLTDTQYF.

Within the sample, this clonotype is medium-sized. The CDR3 DNA follows: TGTGCCAGCACCCCGGACCTCACAGATACGCAGTATTTT. Protein sequence: CASTPDLTDTQYF. This rearrangement joins TRBV28 to TRBJ2-3, with D hard to call. V lost 7 bases, J lost 2 bases, and 10 bases lay in between. Germline V gene lookup returns CDR1 MDHEN and CDR2 SYDVKM. The CDR3 has 13 amino acids.

This clonotype was counted at least ten times. The chain uses TRBV4-3 and TRBJ2-7; D unresolved. Germline V lookup: CDR1 LGHNA, CDR2 YSLEER. V dropped 0 bases and J dropped 6 bases, with 15 bases sitting between them. CDR3 size: 15 residues. The DNA for the CDR3 is TGCGCCAGCAGCCAAGATATCTATCTCGGGTCCGAGCAGTACTTC. Its translation is CASSQDIYLGSEQYF.

This clonotype was detected many times. This chain uses TRBV2 with TRBJ2-3; D is possibly TRBD2 (5 bases). Trimming shortened V by 3 bases and J by 1 base, and 14 bases separated the two germline ends. CDR1 and CDR2 from the germline V gene are SNHLY and FYNNEI. CDR3 length: 16 residues. The DNA for the CDR3 is TGTGCCAGCAGTGAGGTTGGAGGTTGGGGCACAGATACGCAGTATTTT. Protein: CASSEVGGWGTDTQYF.

This clonotype was seen ten or more times. V usage is TRBV4-1 and J usage is TRBJ2-7, with TRBD2 as a possible D gene (6 bases). The V end lost 2 bases, the J end lost 3 bases, and 17 bases lay between the germline ends. The germline V gene encodes CDR1 MGHRA and CDR2 YSYEKL. The CDR3 extends over 16 amino acids. CDR3 amino acids: CASSQRGGGPDYEQYF. CDR3 sequence (DNA): TGCGCCAGCAGCCAAAGGGGTGGAGGGCCCGACTACGAGCAGTACTTC.